Listed below are T cell receptor beta chains from one sample, sequenced in a study of T cells in localized non-small cell lung cancer. Measured with immunoSEQ multiplex PCR; TCRdb has only the in-frame clones, and not every one. The table shows 20,000 to 30,000 clones, with around four fifths occurring only once. The sample was peripheral blood, taken before any cancer treatment. These receptors originate from a woman aged 35 to 70 with stage I lung adenocarcinoma. CDR3s include the opening cysteine and the closing phenylalanine or tryptophan. D genes are given only for firm matches. The size entry is marked missing in some rows and otherwise reads once, few, many or a size class.

D,J,size,V,DNA,CDR3
TRBD1,TRBJ1-2,-,TRBV7-2,TGTGCCAGCAGCTTCCAGACAGGGGATGGAGCTAACTATGGCTACACCTTC,CASSFQTGDGANYGYTF
-,TRBJ1-3,-,TRBV6-6,TGTGCCAGCAGGGGCTCGAGGCACTCTGGAAACACCATATATTTT,CASRGSRHSGNTIYF
-,TRBJ2-3,-,TRBV11-3,TGTGCCAGCAGCTTAGTAGCCCGGGGGTCCACAGATACGCAGTATTTT,CASSLVARGSTDTQYF
TRBD1,TRBJ1-2,-,TRBV9,TGTGCCAGCGGCGGGGCCACAGGGGCGGGCTATGGCTACACCTTC,CASGGATGAGYGYTF
-,TRBJ1-1,-,TRBV7-6,TGTGCCAGCAGCTTCGGATTCAACACTGAAGCTTTCTTT,CASSFGFNTEAFF
-,TRBJ2-1,-,TRBV5-6,TGTGCCAGCAGCTTGAACCGGCAGGCCCTTTACAATGAGCAGTTCTTC,CASSLNRQALYNEQFF
-,TRBJ2-3,once,TRBV15,TGTGCCACCAGCAGAGACAGGGGAAGGATCGCAGATACGCAGTATTTT,CATSRDRGRIADTQYF
-,TRBJ1-1,-,TRBV6-5,TGTGCCAGCAGTTCCCCAGAACTGAACACTGAAGCTTTCTTT,CASSSPELNTEAFF
-,TRBJ1-5,once,TRBV7-2,TGTGCCAGCAGCTTAGGGCAGAGTAACAATCAGCCCCAGCATTTT,CASSLGQSNNQPQHF
TRBD1,TRBJ1-2,-,TRBV2,TGTGCCAGCAACCCGGGACAGGTTTATGGCTACACCTTC,CASNPGQVYGYTF
TRBD1,TRBJ1-5,-,TRBV6-1,TGTGCCAGCAGTGAAAGCGGACAGGGGGTCAAGCAGCATTTT,CASSESGQGVKQHF